Below are 11 T cell receptor beta chains sequenced from a single sample in a study of cytomegalovirus exposure and HLA in healthy donors. 60 Vbeta and 13 Jbeta primers were used in PCR. This table comes from immunoSEQ multiplex PCR, and its TCRdb copy is limited to in-frame clones, with some not included. Of about 140,000 clones in the sample, 76% were seen once. Material: PBMCs. The receptors shown here come from a middle-aged man in good health and CMV-seronegative.

Comment on this clone: A junction boundary mismatches the germline segment, possibly from a read error. This chain joins TRBV6-4 and TRBJ2-6; the D gene is possibly TRBD1 (5 bases). This CDR3 has 17 amino acids. Germline loops: CDR1 MRHNA, CDR2 SNTAGT. The DNA of the CDR3 is TGTGCCAGCAGTGACTCTACAAGCAACTCTGGGGCCAACGGCCTGACTTTC. Translating it yields CASSDSTSNSGANGLTF.

This rearrangement joins TRBV10-3 to TRBJ1-1; TRBD1 might be the D (6 bases). The V gene's germline CDR1 is ENHRY and CDR2 SYGVKD. The CDR3 consists of 13 residues. V dropped 5 bases and J dropped 1 base, with 8 bases sitting between them. CDR3 sequence reads: CAISQQGNTEAFF. The CDR3 coding sequence is TGTGCCATCAGTCAACAGGGGAACACTGAAGCTTTCTTT.

The rearrangement uses TRBV7-3 and TRBJ2-7, with 7 nucleotides matching TRBD1. The CDR3 has 16 amino acids. Germline CDR1 and CDR2: SGHTA and FQGTGA. V lost 5 bases to trimming and J lost 4 bases; unmatched junction nucleotides: 14. The CDR3 is CASSHLGTVEPYEQYF. CDR3 coding DNA: TGTGCCAGCAGCCATCTGGGGACAGTGGAACCTTACGAGCAGTACTTC.

This clone was seen once. J is TRBJ2-3 and V is TRBV5-1; 8 positions match TRBD2. The V and J ends lost 0 bases and 4 bases, in that order; junction bases with no gene match: 16. The CDR3 runs 19 residues. Germline CDR1 is SGHRS and CDR2 is YFSETQ. The CDR3 coding sequence is TGCGCCAGCAGCTTGGCGTTACCGGGAGGGCCTGTGAGCGCAGATACGCAGTATTTT. It is translated as CASSLALPGGPVSADTQYF.

The chain links TRBV19 to TRBJ2-5; D perhaps matches TRBD1 (6 bases). The CDR3 contains 13 residues. Per germline, CDR1 LNHDA and CDR2 SQIVND (reference sequence). V was cut by 8 bases and J by 5 bases, with 15 bases left in between. CDR3 sequence reads: CASRDIIEETQYF. CDR3 DNA: TGTGCCAGTCGGGACATCATAGAGGAGACCCAGTACTTC.

The genes are TRBV2 and TRBJ2-3; the D gene is possibly TRBD2 (6 bases). V was clipped by 5 bases and J by 5 bases, with 23 bases between them. The germline V gene has CDR1 SNHLY and CDR2 FYNNEI. The CDR3 spans 17 residues. The CDR3 loop reads CASSSLNTGSRGDTQYF. CDR3 bases: TGTGCCAGCAGTTCTTTGAATACAGGTTCGCGGGGAGATACGCAGTATTTT. Variable domain in full (rest from reference TRBV2 and TRBJ2-3): EPEVTQTPSHQVTQMGQEVILRCVPISNHLYFYWYRQILGQKVEFLVSFYNNEISEKSEIFDDQFSVERPDGSNFTLKIRSTKLEDSAMYFCASSSLNTGSRGDTQYFGPGTRLTVL.

This clone has only a few counts. The chain combines TRBV11-1 with TRBJ2-3; D perhaps matches TRBD1 (7 bases). Trimming cost V 9 bases and J 5 bases, with 21 bases left between them. Germline V gene lookup returns CDR1 SGHAT and CDR2 FQDESV (reference sequence). The CDR3 totals 15 residues. CDR3 loop: CASLSSRGAVDTQYF. In DNA form, the CDR3 reads TGTGCCAGTCTCTCGTCCAGGGGGGCGGTAGATACGCAGTATTTT. Full variable domain (rest looked up from reference TRBV11-1 and TRBJ2-3): EAEVAQSPRYKITEKSQAVAFWCDPISGHATLYWYRQILGQGPELLVQFQDESVVDDSQLPKDRFSAERLKGVDSTLKIQPAELGDSAMYLCASLSSRGAVDTQYFGPGTRLTVL.

J is TRBJ2-6 and V is TRBV27; 8 bases are a match to TRBD1. The CDR3 consists of 17 residues. The ends lost 9 bases at V and 0 bases at J; junction bases unmatched: 10. The V gene's germline CDR1 is MNHEY and CDR2 SMNVEV (reference sequence). CDR3 sequence (DNA): TGTGCCAGTAAGCCGGGACAGGCTGCCTCTGGGGCCAACGTCCTGACTTTC. Amino acid sequence: CASKPGQAASGANVLTF.

The table lists this clone with a few counts. The chain couples TRBV19 to TRBJ1-4; no definite D call. CDR1 is LNHDA and CDR2 is SQIVND in the germline V gene (reference sequence). V was shortened by 3 bases and J by 0 bases, with 8 bases between the two germline ends. The CDR3 sequence is 15 residues long. In DNA form, the CDR3 reads TGTGCCAGTAGTATTGTAACAGCAACTAATGAAAAACTGTTTTTT. This translates into CASSIVTATNEKLFF.

V and J are TRBV15 and TRBJ2-7; TRBD2 is a possible D gene (6 bases). Trimming shortened V by 4 bases and J by 2 bases, and 15 bases separated the two germline ends. The germline V gene has CDR1 LNHNV and CDR2 YYDKDF (reference sequence). This CDR3 is built from 15 residues. In DNA, the CDR3 is TGTGCCACCAGCACCGGGACTCCTACTACCTACGAGCAGTACTTC. As protein: CATSTGTPTTYEQYF. Complete variable domain (other parts from reference TRBV15 and TRBJ2-7): DAMVIQNPRYQVTQFGKPVTLSCSQTLNHNVMYWYQQKSSQAPKLLFHYYDKDFNNEADTPDNFQSRRPNTSFCFLDIRSPGLGDTAMYLCATSTGTPTTYEQYFGPGTRLTVT.

This chain uses TRBV4-1 with TRBJ2-3; D not certain. V was shortened by 1 base and J by 4 bases, with 12 bases between the two germline ends. Germline CDR1 MGHRA, CDR2 YSYEKL. The CDR3 is 15 residues long. In nucleotides, the CDR3 is TGCGCCAGCAGCCAAGCGCCAGGTCTATCAGATACGCAGTATTTT. Amino acids: CASSQAPGLSDTQYF.